Listed below are T cell receptor beta chains from one sample, sequenced in a study of T cell clones after liver transplantation. Data came from immunoSEQ multiplex PCR; TCRdb stores just in-frame clones and leaves some out. The sample has roughly 70,000 clones; more than 90% are singletons. The input for sequencing was CD4+ T cells from blood, taken before liver transplant. The receptors stem from a human donor who received a liver transplant. Each CDR3 is given with its conserved first and last residue.

v_gene: TRBV18; CDR3aa: CASSPVDEGNTEAFF
v_gene: TRBV2; CDR3aa: CASSVRGANTGELFF
v_gene: TRBV7-8; CDR3aa: CASSIGTGGNTIYF
v_gene: TRBV27; CDR3aa: CASSFGINRTGGKNYGYTF
v_gene: TRBV5-4; CDR3aa: CASSLEKAVSYNEQFF
v_gene: TRBV2; CDR3aa: CASSASLINYGYTF
v_gene: TRBV28; CDR3aa: CASSGSSTRYEQFF
v_gene: TRBV10-3; CDR3aa: CAISESGYGYTF
v_gene: TRBV28; CDR3aa: CASSFSRGEQYF
v_gene: TRBV7-3; CDR3aa: CASSPSGGYNEQFF
v_gene: TRBV5-6; CDR3aa: CASSFGGIPFGSKNIQYF
v_gene: TRBV5-4; CDR3aa: CASSIMTGLSGANVLTF
v_gene: TRBV5-1; CDR3aa: CASSLGPVNPEQYF
v_gene: TRBV7-6; CDR3aa: CASSLAGGEGNIQYF
v_gene: TRBV27; CDR3aa: CASSPQGLLGGEQYF
v_gene: TRBV5-1; CDR3aa: CASQLGASSYEQYF
v_gene: TRBV28; CDR3aa: CASSPAGRGAAGTDTQYF
v_gene: TRBV18; CDR3aa: CASSPPSRAYEQYF
v_gene: TRBV11-3; CDR3aa: CASSLDRRTTGELFF
v_gene: TRBV5-1; CDR3aa: CASSLTGQEYGYTF
v_gene: TRBV11-3; CDR3aa: CASSSPLSRSEKLFF
v_gene: TRBV7-3; CDR3aa: CASSLRGTSTDTQYF
v_gene: TRBV28; CDR3aa: CASSSGGYEQYF
v_gene: TRBV27; CDR3aa: CASSLGQDNEKLFF
v_gene: TRBV18; CDR3aa: CASSPSLSSGYEQYF
v_gene: TRBV18; CDR3aa: CASSSLSGATNEKLFF